Shown below are 10 T cell receptor beta chains from a single sample sequenced in a study of cytomegalovirus exposure and HLA in healthy donors. Amplification used 60 Vbeta primers and 13 Jbeta primers. Profiled with immunoSEQ multiplex PCR; TCRdb holds only in-frame clones, not every one. Among about 98,000 clones listed, 75% to 85% were seen once. Sequenced sample: PBMCs. The receptors come from a man between 18 and 29 years old in good health and CMV-seropositive.

The chain carries TRBV27 and TRBJ2-7; 7 positions match TRBD2. CDR3 size: 13 residues. CDR1 is MNHEY and CDR2 is SMNVEV in the germline V gene (reference sequence). With 7 bases clipped from V and 0 bases from J, the junction kept 3 bases outside the gene matches. For the CDR3, the DNA is TGTGCCAGCACGGGGGGTGTCTCCTACGAGCAGTACTTC. The encoded protein is CASTGGVSYEQYF.

J is TRBJ1-1 and V is TRBV18, with 12 bases that match TRBD1. The J segment lost 4 bases and the V segment lost 3 bases, leaving 6 bases of the junction unmatched. The CDR3 length is 16 residues. Per germline, CDR1 KGHSH and CDR2 LQKENI. The CDR3: CASSPGTGGASTEAFF. CDR3 bases: TGTGCCAGCTCACCGGGGACAGGGGGCGCGAGCACTGAAGCTTTCTTT. The whole variable domain, remainder taken from reference TRBV18 and TRBJ1-1, is NAGVMQNPRHLVRRRGQEARLRCSPMKGHSHVYWYRQLPEEGLKFMVYLQKENIIDESGMPKERFSAEFPKEGPSILRIQQVVRGDSAAYFCASSPGTGGASTEAFFGQGTRLTVV.

The chain links TRBV7-9 to TRBJ2-7, with unresolved D. Germline-derived CDR1 and CDR2 are SEHNR and FQNEAQ (reference sequence). The germline V and J ends were trimmed by 5 bases and 1 base, with 6 bases remaining between them. CDR3 length: 12 residues. The CDR3 spells CASSGESYEQYF. The CDR3 coding sequence is TGTGCCAGCAGCGGAGAATCCTACGAGCAGTACTTC.

The chain recombines TRBV11-2 with TRBJ2-5, with D perhaps matching TRBD1 (5 bases). This CDR3 is 14 amino acids long. Germline lookup yields CDR1 SGHAT and CDR2 FQNNGV. Trimming pared 4 bases from V and 3 bases from J, leaving 12 bases between. CDR3 nucleotide sequence: TGTGCCAGCAGCTCGACAGATTACGAAGAGACCCAGTACTTC. It yields the protein CASSSTDYEETQYF.

V gene TRBV2 combines with J gene TRBJ1-6; TRBD1 matches 7 bases. V lost 6 bases and J lost 7; bases outside the gene matches: 9. The germline CDR1 and CDR2 sequences are SNHLY and FYNNEI. The CDR3 spans 15 residues. The CDR3 DNA follows: TGTGCCAGCAGAACTTCCGGGACAGAAAATTCACCCCTCCACTTT. Translating it yields CASRTSGTENSPLHF.

This chain links TRBV6-4 with TRBJ1-1; tentative D call: TRBD1 (6 bases). The V gene lost 0 bases and the J gene lost 5 bases, with 13 bases spanning the gap. CDR1 and CDR2 from the germline V gene are MRHNA and SNTAGT. There are 15 residues in the CDR3. CDR3 in amino acids: CASSDSVGGSTEAFF. CDR3 DNA sequence: TGTGCCAGCAGTGACTCGGTAGGGGGAAGTACTGAAGCTTTCTTT.

The chain is built from TRBV18 and TRBJ2-5, with D unclear. The V gene's germline CDR1 is KGHSH and CDR2 LQKENI. This CDR3 region has 14 residues. Trimming stripped 5 bases from V and 1 base from J, with 11 bases between. In DNA, the CDR3 is TGTGCCAGCTCAATAATCGGTTCCCAAGAGACCCAGTACTTC. This codes for CASSIIGSQETQYF.

Concerning this clone: Different DNA sequences within this sample yield the same CDR3. CDR3 amino acids: CASSLGGLNTEAFF. The CDR3 DNA sequence: TGCGCCAGCAGCTTGGGCGGATTGAACACTGAAGCTTTCTTT. This rearrangement joins TRBV5-1 to TRBJ1-1; D remains ambiguous. Trimming shortened V by 0 bases and J by 0 bases, and 6 bases separated the two germline ends. The CDR3 extends over 14 amino acids. From germline, CDR1 is SGHRS and CDR2 YFSETQ.

This clone was seen a few times. CDR3 region: CAWSAGGGSGNTIYF. CDR3 DNA sequence: TGTGCCTGGAGCGCGGGGGGGGGCTCTGGAAACACCATATATTTT. The chain carries TRBV30 and TRBJ1-3; D is possibly TRBD1 (5 bases). Germline-derived CDR1 and CDR2 are GTSNPN and SVGIG (reference sequence). The V end lost 3 bases, the J end lost 0 bases, and 12 bases lay between the germline ends. The CDR3 runs to 15 residues. Based on the CDR3 plus reference TRBV30 and TRBJ1-3, the full variable domain is SQTIHQWPATLVQPVGSPLSLECTVEGTSNPNLYWYRQAAGRGLQLLFYSVGIGQISSEVPQNLSASRPQDRQFILSSKKLLLSDSGFYLCAWSAGGGSGNTIYFGEGSWLTVV.

The chain recombines TRBV11-2 with TRBJ2-7, with a possible D match to TRBD2 (5 bases). The V end was cut by 7 bases, the J end by 0 bases, with 13 bases between. The CDR3 spans 14 residues. Looked up from germline, CDR1 is SGHAT and CDR2 is FQNNGV. The CDR3 sequence is CASTERGISYEQYF. CDR3 DNA: TGTGCCAGCACCGAACGGGGAATCTCCTACGAGCAGTACTTC.